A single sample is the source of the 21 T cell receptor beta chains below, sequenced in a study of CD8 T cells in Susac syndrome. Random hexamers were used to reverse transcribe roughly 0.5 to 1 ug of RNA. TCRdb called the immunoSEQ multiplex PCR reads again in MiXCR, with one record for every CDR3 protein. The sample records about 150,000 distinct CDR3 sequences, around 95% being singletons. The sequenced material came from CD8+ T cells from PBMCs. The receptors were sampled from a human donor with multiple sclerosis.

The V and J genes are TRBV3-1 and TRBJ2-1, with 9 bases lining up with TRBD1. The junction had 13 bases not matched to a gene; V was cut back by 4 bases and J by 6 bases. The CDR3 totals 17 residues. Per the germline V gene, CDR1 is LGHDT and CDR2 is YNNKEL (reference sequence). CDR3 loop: CASSRNYRDRVGNEQFF. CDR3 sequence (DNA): TGTGCCAGCAGCCGAAATTACCGGGACAGGGTAGGCAATGAGCAGTTCTTC.

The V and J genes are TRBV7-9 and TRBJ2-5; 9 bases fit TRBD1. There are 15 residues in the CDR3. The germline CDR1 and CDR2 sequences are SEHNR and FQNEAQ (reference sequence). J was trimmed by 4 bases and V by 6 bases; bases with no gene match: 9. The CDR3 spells CASRGSGQGGETQYF. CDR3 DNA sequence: TGTGCCAGCAGAGGGTCGGGACAGGGAGGAGAGACCCAGTACTTC.

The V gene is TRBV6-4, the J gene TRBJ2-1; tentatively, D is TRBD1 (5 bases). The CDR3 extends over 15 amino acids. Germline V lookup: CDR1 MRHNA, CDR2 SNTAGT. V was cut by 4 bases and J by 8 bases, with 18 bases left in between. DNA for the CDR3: TGTGCCAGCAGTGTGGACACAAAAACCCCCCATGAGCAGTTCTTC. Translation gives CASSVDTKTPHEQFF.

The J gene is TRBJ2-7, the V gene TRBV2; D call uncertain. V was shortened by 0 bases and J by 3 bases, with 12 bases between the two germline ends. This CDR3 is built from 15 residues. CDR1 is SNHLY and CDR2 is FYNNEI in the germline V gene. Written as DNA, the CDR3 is TGTGCCAGCAGTGAAGCGCTTCGGGCGGACTACGAGCAGTACTTC. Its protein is CASSEALRADYEQYF.

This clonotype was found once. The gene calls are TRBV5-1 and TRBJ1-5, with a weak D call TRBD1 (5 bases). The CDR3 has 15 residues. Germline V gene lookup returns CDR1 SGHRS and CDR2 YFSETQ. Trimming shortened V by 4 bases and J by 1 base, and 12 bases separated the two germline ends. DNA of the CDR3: TGCGCCAGCAGCCCTACCTCAGGGAGCAATCAGCCCCAGCATTTT. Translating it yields CASSPTSGSNQPQHF.

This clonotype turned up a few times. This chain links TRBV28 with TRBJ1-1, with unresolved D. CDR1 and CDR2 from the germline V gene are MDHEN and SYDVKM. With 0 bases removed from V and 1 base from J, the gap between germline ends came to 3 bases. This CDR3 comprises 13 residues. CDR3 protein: CASSLWGNTEAFF. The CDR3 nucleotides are TGTGCCAGCAGTTTATGGGGGAACACTGAAGCTTTCTTT.

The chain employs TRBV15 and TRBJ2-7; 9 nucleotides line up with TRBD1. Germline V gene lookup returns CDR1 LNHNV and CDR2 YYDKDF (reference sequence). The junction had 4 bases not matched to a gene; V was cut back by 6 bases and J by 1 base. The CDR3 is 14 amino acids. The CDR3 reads CATRRTGVSYEQYF. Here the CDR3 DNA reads TGTGCCACCAGAAGGACAGGGGTATCCTACGAGCAGTACTTC.

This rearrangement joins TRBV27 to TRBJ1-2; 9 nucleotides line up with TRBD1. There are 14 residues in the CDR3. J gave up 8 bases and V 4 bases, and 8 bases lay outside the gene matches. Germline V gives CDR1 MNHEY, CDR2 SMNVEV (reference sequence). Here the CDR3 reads CASSSGTGRGGYTF. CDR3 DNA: TGTGCCAGCAGTTCCGGGACAGGGAGAGGCGGCTACACCTTC.

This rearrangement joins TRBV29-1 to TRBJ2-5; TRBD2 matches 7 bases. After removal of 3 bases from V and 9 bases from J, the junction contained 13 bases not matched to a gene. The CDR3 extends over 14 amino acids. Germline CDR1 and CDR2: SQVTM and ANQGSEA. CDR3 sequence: CSVESRGSLWAQYF. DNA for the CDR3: TGCAGCGTTGAGTCGCGGGGGAGCCTCTGGGCCCAGTACTTC.

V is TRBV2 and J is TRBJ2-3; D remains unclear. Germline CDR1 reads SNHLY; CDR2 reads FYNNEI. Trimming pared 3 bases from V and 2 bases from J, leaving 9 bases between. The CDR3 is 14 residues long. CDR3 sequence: CASSEGRVTDTQYF. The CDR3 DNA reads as TGTGCCAGCAGTGAGGGCAGAGTCACAGATACGCAGTATTTT. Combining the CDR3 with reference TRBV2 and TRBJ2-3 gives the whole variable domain EPEVTQTPSHQVTQMGQEVILRCVPISNHLYFYWYRQILGQKVEFLVSFYNNEISEKSEIFDDQFSVERPDGSNFTLKIRSTKLEDSAMYFCASSEGRVTDTQYFGPGTRLTVL.

Here the CDR3 DNA reads TGCAGTGCTAACAGACTCATGACCGGGGAGCTGTTTTTT. Its protein is CSANRLMTGELFF. J is TRBJ2-2 and V is TRBV20-1; D ambiguous. The CDR3 is 13 residues long. Germline values: CDR1 DFQATT, CDR2 SNEGSKA (reference sequence). V was cut by 4 bases and J by 5 bases, with 11 bases left in between.

CDR3 in DNA: TGTGCCAGCAGCTTCCGAGGAAATGAAAAACTGTTTTTT. This sequence encodes CASSFRGNEKLFF. The V gene is TRBV13, the J gene TRBJ1-4; D gene uncertain. V gave up 3 bases and J gave up 5 bases, with 7 bases separating them. CDR1 is PRHDT, CDR2 FYEKMQ, per germline (reference sequence). There are 13 residues in the CDR3. The full variable domain, its missing parts supplied by reference TRBV13 and TRBJ1-4, is AAGVIQSPRHLIKEKRETATLKCYPIPRHDTVYWYQQGPGQDPQFLISFYEKMQSDKGSIPDRFSAQQFSDYHSELNMSSLELGDSALYFCASSFRGNEKLFFGSGTQLSVL.

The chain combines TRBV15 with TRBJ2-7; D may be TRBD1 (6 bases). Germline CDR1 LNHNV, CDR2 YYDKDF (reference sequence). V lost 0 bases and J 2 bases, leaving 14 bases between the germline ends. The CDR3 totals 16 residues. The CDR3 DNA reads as TGTGCCACCAGCAGAGAAACCGGGACACCTACCTACGAGCAGTACTTC. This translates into CATSRETGTPTYEQYF.

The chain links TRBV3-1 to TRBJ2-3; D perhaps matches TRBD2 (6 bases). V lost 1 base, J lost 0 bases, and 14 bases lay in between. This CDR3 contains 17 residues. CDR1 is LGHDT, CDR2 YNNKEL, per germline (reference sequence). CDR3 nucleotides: TGTGCCAGCAGCCAAGGCCGAGCGGGCCCTAGCACAGATACGCAGTATTTT. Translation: CASSQGRAGPSTDTQYF.

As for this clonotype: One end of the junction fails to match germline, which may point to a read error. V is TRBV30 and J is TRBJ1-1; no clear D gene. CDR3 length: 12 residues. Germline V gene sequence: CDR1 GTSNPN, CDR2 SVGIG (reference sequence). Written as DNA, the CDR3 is TGCATGACGACCACGATGAACACTGAAGCTTTCTTT. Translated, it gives CMTTTMNTEAFF.

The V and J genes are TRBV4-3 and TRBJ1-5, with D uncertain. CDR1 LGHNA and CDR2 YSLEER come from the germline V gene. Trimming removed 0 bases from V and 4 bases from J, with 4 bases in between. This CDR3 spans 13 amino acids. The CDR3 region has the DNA TGCGCCAGCAGCCAAGAGAGGAATCAGCCCCAGCATTTT. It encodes CASSQERNQPQHF.

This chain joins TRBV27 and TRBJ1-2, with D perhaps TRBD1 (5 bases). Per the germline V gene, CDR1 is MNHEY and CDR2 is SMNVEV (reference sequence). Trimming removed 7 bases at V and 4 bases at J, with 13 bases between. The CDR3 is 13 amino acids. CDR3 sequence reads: CASKGPSAYGYTF. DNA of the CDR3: TGTGCCAGCAAGGGGCCTTCTGCCTATGGCTACACCTTC.

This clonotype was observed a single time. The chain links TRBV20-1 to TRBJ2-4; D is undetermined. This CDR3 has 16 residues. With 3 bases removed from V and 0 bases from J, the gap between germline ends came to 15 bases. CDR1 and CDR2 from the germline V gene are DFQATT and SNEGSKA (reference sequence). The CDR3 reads CSASPPDVLAKNIQYF. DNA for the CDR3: TGCAGTGCTAGTCCACCTGACGTGCTAGCCAAAAACATTCAGTACTTC.

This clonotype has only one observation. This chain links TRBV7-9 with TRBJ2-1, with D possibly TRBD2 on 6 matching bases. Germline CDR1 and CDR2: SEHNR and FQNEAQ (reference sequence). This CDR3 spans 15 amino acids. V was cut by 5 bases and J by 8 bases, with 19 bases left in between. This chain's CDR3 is CASSDGGAAQDEQFF. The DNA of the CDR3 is TGTGCCAGCAGCGACGGAGGGGCCGCTCAGGATGAGCAGTTCTTC.

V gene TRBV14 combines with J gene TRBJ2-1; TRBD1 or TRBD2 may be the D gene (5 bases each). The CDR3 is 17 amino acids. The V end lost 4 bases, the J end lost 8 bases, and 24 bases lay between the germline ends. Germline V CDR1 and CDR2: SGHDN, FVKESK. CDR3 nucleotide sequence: TGTGCCAGCAGCCTTGGTAGAAGACGGGAAGGGGTGGATGAGCAGTTCTTC. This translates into CASSLGRRREGVDEQFF.

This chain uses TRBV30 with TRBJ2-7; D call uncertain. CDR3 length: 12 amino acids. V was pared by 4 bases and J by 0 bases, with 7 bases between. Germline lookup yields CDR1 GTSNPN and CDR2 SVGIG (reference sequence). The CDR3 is CAWMASSYEQYF. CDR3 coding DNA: TGTGCCTGGATGGCGAGCTCCTACGAGCAGTACTTC.